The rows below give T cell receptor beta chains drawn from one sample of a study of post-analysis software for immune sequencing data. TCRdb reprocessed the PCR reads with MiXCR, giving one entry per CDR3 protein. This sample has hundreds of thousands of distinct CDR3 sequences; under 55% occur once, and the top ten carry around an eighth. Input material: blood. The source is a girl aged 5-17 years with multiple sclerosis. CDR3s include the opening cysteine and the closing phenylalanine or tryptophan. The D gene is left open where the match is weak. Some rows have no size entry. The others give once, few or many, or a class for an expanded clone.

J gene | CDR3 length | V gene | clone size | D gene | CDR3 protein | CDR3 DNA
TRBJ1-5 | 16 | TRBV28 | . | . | CASTPGWVGSNQPQHF | TGTGCCAGCACCCCGGGTTGGGTAGGGAGCAATCAGCCCCAGCATTTT
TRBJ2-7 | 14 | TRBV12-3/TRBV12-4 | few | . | CASSYARRRGEQYF | TGTGCCAGCAGTTACGCCCGACGGAGGGGGGAGCAGTACTTC
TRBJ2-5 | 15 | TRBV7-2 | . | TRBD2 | CASSFTGGIQEAQYF | TGTGCCAGCAGCTTCACGGGAGGTATACAAGAGGCCCAGTACTTC
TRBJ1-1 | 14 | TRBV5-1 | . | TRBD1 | CASSTGTGRTEAFF | TGCGCCAGCAGCACCGGGACAGGGAGAACTGAAGCTTTCTTT
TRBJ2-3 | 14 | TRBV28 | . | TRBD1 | CASSYRTGADTQYF | TGTGCCAGCAGTTATCGGACAGGGGCAGATACGCAGTATTTT
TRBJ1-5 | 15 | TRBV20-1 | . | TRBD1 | CSASFGTGVDQPQHF | TGCAGTGCTAGTTTCGGGACAGGGGTCGATCAGCCCCAGCATTTT
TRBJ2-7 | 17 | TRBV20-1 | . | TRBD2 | CSVLPHLAGEVSYEQYF | TGCAGTGTCCTACCCCATCTAGCGGGAGAAGTCTCCTACGAGCAGTACTTC
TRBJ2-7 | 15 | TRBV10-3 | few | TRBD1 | CAIQPDRWGSYEQYF | TGTGCCATCCAACCGGACAGGTGGGGATCCTACGAGCAGTACTTC
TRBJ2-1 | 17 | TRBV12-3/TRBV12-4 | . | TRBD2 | CASSLGGASGAYNEQFF | TGTGCCAGCAGTTTAGGAGGGGCTAGCGGGGCCTACAATGAGCAGTTCTTC
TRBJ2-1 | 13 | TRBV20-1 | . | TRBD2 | CSATTSGRKEQFF | TGCAGTGCGACGACTAGCGGGAGAAAGGAGCAGTTCTTC
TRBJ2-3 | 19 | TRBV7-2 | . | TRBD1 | CASSSTPTGTGGPRDTQYF | TGTGCCAGCAGCTCAACGCCAACCGGGACAGGGGGTCCTAGAGATACGCAGTATTTT
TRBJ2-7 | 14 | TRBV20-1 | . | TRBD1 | CSATGRQGSYEQYF | TGCAGTGCAACCGGACGACAGGGCTCCTACGAGCAGTACTTC
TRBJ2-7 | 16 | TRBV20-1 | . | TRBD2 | CSARELVTSDTYEQYF | TGCAGTGCTAGAGAGTTGGTTACTAGCGATACCTACGAGCAGTACTTC
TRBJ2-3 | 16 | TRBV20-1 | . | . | CSARDPVGTSTDTQYF | TGCAGTGCTAGAGATCCAGTGGGGACGAGCACAGATACGCAGTATTTT
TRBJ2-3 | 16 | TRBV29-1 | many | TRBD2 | CSVRPPAGGPADTQYF | TGCAGCGTCCGCCCCCCAGCGGGAGGGCCCGCAGATACGCAGTATTTT
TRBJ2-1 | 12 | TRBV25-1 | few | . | CASSENGNEQFF | TGTGCCAGCAGTGAAAACGGAAATGAGCAGTTCTTC
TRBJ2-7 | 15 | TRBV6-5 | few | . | CASSWGHPTSYEQYF | TGTGCCAGCAGTTGGGGACACCCGACCTCCTACGAGCAGTACTTC
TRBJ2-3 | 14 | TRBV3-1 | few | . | CASSQVDGGDTQYF | TGTGCCAGCAGCCAAGTCGATGGAGGGGATACGCAGTATTTT
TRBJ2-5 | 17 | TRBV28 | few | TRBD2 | CASSFSGSSGSIGQQYF | TGTGCCAGCAGTTTTAGTGGTTCTAGCGGGAGTATTGGACAGCAGTACTTC
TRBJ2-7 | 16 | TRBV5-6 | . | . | CASSLLVGVNSYEQYF | TGTGCCAGCAGCTTGTTGGTGGGAGTAAACTCCTACGAGCAGTACTTC
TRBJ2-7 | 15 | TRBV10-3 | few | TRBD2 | CAISTGTSRYDEQYF | TGTGCCATCAGCACCGGGACTAGTAGGTATGACGAGCAGTACTTC
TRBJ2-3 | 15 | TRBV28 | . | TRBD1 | CASVSGTGFSNTQYF | TGTGCCAGCGTCTCCGGGACAGGATTTTCAAATACGCAGTATTTT
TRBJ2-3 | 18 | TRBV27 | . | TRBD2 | CASSALSGRASSTDTQYF | TGTGCCAGCAGTGCTCTTAGCGGGAGGGCCTCTAGCACAGATACGCAGTATTTT
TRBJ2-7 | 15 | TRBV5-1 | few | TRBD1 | CASSEGQPPSYEQYF | TGCGCCAGCAGCGAGGGACAGCCACCATCCTACGAGCAGTACTTC
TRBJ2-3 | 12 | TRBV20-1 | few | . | CSAQIRSDTQYF | TGCAGTGCCCAAATTAGGTCAGATACGCAGTATTTT
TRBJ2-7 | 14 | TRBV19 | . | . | CASSTSDGGYEQYF | TGTGCCAGTAGTACGTCGGACGGCGGGTACGAGCAGTACTTC
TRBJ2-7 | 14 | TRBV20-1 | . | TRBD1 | CSARDFGTEHEQYF | TGCAGTGCTAGAGATTTTGGGACAGAGCACGAGCAGTACTTC
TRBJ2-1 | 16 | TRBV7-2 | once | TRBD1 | CASSPQGAPGDNEQFF | TGTGCCAGCAGCCCCCAGGGGGCTCCCGGGGACAATGAGCAGTTCTTC
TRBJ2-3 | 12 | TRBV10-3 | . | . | CAISEEGGTQYF | TGTGCCATCAGTGAGGAAGGAGGCACGCAGTATTTT